This T cell receptor (beta chain) appears in the sequencing data of a study of CD8+ T cells in alopecia areata. Study as a whole: The study gave tofacitinib for 6 to 18 months, then 6 months off drug. General study points: The link between baseline CD8+ expansion and response remains uncertain with one nonresponder. Lesional scalp, especially alopecia totalis/universalis, showed higher clonality than normal scalp. Patients shared TCRs less clearly than mice did, possibly for HLA-related reasons.

Remarks on this clone: No antigen is known for it.

Extraction and reverse transcription of RNA yielded cDNA as the sequencing template. Repertoires were generated with immunoSEQ multiplex PCR, while TCRdb's copy carries only in-frame clones and drops some. This sample yields 140,000 to 150,000 clones, of which nearly 55% are seen a single time; less than 20% belongs to the top ten. Germline loops: CDR1 SGHRS, CDR2 YFSETQ. The CDR3 is 16 amino acids. The germline V and J ends were trimmed by 2 bases and 1 base, with 14 bases remaining between them. Treatment: oral pan-JAK inhibitor, 5-10 mg twice daily. The source material was CD8+ T cells sorted from blood, sampled at week 4, from a patient treated with tofacitinib. The gene calls are TRBV5-1 and TRBJ2-3; D assignment may be TRBD1 or TRBD2 (6 bases each). The source is a human donor with alopecia areata. The CDR3: CASSFRGQIRTDTQYF. The CDR3 nucleotides read TGCGCCAGCAGCTTCCGGGGGCAAATACGCACAGATACGCAGTATTTT. Looking up the rest from reference TRBV5-1 and TRBJ2-3 gives the full variable domain: KAGVTQTPRYLIKTRGQQVTLSCSPISGHRSVSWYQQTPGQGLQFLFEYFSETQRNKGNFPGRFSGRQFSNSRSEMNVSTLELGDSALYLCASSFRGQIRTDTQYFGPGTRLTVL.